This T cell receptor beta chain was recorded in a study of T cell responses to AZD1222 COVID-19 vaccine. The CDR3 length is 13 residues. The germline gives CDR1 GTSNPN, CDR2 SVGIG (reference sequence). The V end was cut by 0 bases, the J end by 5 bases, with 8 bases between. Details on this clone: As yet, its antigen is unknown. Other DNA sequences in the same sample also yield this CDR3.

Here immunoSEQ multiplex PCR was the method, and the copy in TCRdb shows in-frame clones only, minus some. The table lists under 200,000 clones, around 90% of them singletons. Study results and caveats: Baseline antibody screening turned up just 6 or 7 seropositive AZD1222 recipients. Most donors were white British and more were female, and clonal diversity was possibly underestimated.

The sequence was obtained from an adult who received the AZD1222 COVID-19 vaccine. The chain links TRBV30 to TRBJ1-5, with D possibly being TRBD1 (5 bases). This sample comprised peripheral blood, obtained 28 days after the second AZD1222 dose. The CDR3 coding sequence is TGTGCCTGGAGTGTAGGAGGGGATCAGCCCCAGCATTTT. This encodes CAWSVGGDQPQHF.